The T cell receptor (beta chain) described here comes from a study of Ad26.COV2.S vaccination and SARS-CoV-2 variants. The repertoire was sequenced with immunoSEQ multiplex PCR; TCRdb's copy has only in-frame clones and lacks some. The sample gives 410,000 or so clones, 90% of which show up once; about 12% is in the top ten. Germline assignment: CDR1 SGHVS and CDR2 FNYEAQ. Trimming removed 5 bases from V and 2 bases from J, with 14 bases in between. This CDR3 is 15 amino acids long. The treatment was: roughly 19 received Ad26.COV2.S at low or high dose, single or two shots; roughly 5 received placebo; per-sample allocation not given. Samples analyzed were those drawn on day 63 after the first vaccine or placebo injection.

The input for sequencing was peripheral blood, taken in a trial of Ad26.COV2.S vaccine versus placebo. This rearrangement joins TRBV7-6 to TRBJ2-3, with D possibly being TRBD2 (6 bases). The clonotype was recovered from a person between 18 and 65 years old who received the Ad26.COV2.S COVID-19 vaccine or a placebo. In nucleotides, the CDR3 is TGTGCCAGCAGCCCCGGGGTAGCGGACACAGATACGCAGTATTTT. This encodes CASSPGVADTDTQYF.